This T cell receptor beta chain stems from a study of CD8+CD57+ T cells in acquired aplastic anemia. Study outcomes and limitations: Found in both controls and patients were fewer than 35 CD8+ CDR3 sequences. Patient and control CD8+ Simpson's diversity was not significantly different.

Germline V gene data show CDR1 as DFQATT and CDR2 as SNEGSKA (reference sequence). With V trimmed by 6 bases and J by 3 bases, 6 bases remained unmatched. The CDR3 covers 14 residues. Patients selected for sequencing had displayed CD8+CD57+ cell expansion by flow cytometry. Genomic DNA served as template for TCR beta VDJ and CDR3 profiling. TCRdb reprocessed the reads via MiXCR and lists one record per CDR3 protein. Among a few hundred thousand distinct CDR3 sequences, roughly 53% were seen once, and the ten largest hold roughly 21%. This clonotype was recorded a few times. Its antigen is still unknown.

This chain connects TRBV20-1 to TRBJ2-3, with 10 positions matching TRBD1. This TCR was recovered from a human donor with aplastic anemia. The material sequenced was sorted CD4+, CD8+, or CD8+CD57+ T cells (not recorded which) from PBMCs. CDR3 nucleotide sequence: TGCAGTGCCGCCCCGGGACAGGGGACAGATACGCAGTATTTT. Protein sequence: CSAAPGQGTDTQYF.